The 20 T cell receptor beta chains below come from one sample, sequenced in a study of shared T cell receptors in the human thymus. Using immunoSEQ multiplex PCR, the repertoire was profiled, and TCRdb retains in-frame clones only, with some absent. The table has about 380,000 clones, 95% seen once. Material for sequencing was thymocytes. The receptor set was obtained from a human donor.

This clone was counted once. The chain links TRBV27 to TRBJ2-7; TRBD2 aligns across 7 bases. Germline V gene sequence: CDR1 MNHEY, CDR2 SMNVEV (reference sequence). This CDR3 comprises 16 residues. The V gene end was trimmed by 5 bases and the J gene end by 0 bases; junction bases not matched to a gene: 10. The CDR3 DNA reads as TGTGCCAGCAGTCCCTACCCAAGGACTAGCTCCTACGAGCAGTACTTC. Translation: CASSPYPRTSSYEQYF.

The sample holds one count of this clone. The chain recombines TRBV11-2 with TRBJ2-7; no reliable D call. CDR3 size: 16 residues. V was pared by 4 bases and J by 5 bases, with 21 bases between. Germline CDR1 SGHAT, CDR2 FQNNGV. Here the CDR3 DNA reads TGTGCCAGCAGCTCTAGAGGCCCTCCAGAACCCCACGAGCAGTACTTC. This gives the protein CASSSRGPPEPHEQYF.

This clone was counted only a few times. The genes are TRBV6-6 and TRBJ1-4; 9 bases fit TRBD1. The V segment lost 7 bases and the J segment 7 bases; nucleotides outside the gene matches: 10. This CDR3 has 15 residues. Per germline, CDR1 MNHNY and CDR2 SVGAGI (reference sequence). This chain's CDR3 is CASKGQGSASEKLFF. CDR3 sequence (DNA): TGTGCCAGCAAGGGACAGGGAAGCGCAAGTGAAAAACTGTTTTTT.

The chain uses TRBV14 and TRBJ2-7; 11 nucleotides align to TRBD2. The J segment lost 4 bases and the V segment lost 0 bases, leaving 2 bases of the junction unmatched. CDR1 is SGHDN and CDR2 is FVKESK in the germline V gene. This CDR3 is built from 15 residues. The DNA of the CDR3 is TGTGCCAGCAGCCAAGACTCTAGCGGGGGGTACGAGCAGTACTTC. Translation gives CASSQDSSGGYEQYF.

The J gene is TRBJ2-5, the V gene TRBV5-1, with TRBD2 identical over 11 bases. There are 16 residues in the CDR3. Germline CDR1 is SGHRS and CDR2 is YFSETQ. V lost 3 bases to trimming and J lost 4 bases; unmatched junction nucleotides: 8. CDR3 in amino acids: CASSSGLAGARETQYF. The DNA of the CDR3 is TGCGCCAGCAGCTCCGGACTAGCGGGCGCGAGAGAGACCCAGTACTTC.

This clone came up once. The chain uses TRBV27 and TRBJ1-2; TRBD1 matches 9 bases. Germline V gene lookup returns CDR1 MNHEY and CDR2 SMNVEV (reference sequence). CDR3 length equals 16 residues. J lost 2 bases, V lost 6 bases, and 10 bases had no gene match. The CDR3 region is CASSRDREWWNYGYTF. The CDR3 DNA follows: TGTGCCAGCAGCCGGGACAGGGAGTGGTGGAACTATGGCTACACCTTC.

The rearrangement uses TRBV6-1 and TRBJ1-5; D uncertain. V was pared by 1 base and J by 0 bases, with 4 bases between. Germline CDR1 and CDR2: MNHNS and SASEGT. This CDR3 contains 14 residues. This CDR3 is CASSEDHSNQPQHF. The CDR3 DNA sequence: TGTGCCAGCAGTGAAGATCATAGCAATCAGCCCCAGCATTTT.

This rearrangement joins TRBV7-9 to TRBJ1-1; D is perhaps TRBD1 (5 bases). Germline V gene lookup returns CDR1 SEHNR and CDR2 FQNEAQ (reference sequence). CDR3 length: 19 residues. Deletions cut 5 bases from V and 2 bases from J, with 27 bases between. In nucleotides, the CDR3 is TGTGCCAGCAGCCGGGACGGTTTCGGGCGCAAAGGACTAAACACTGAAGCTTTCTTT. Protein product: CASSRDGFGRKGLNTEAFF.

The J gene is TRBJ2-5, the V gene TRBV30; D gene unclear. Germline loops: CDR1 GTSNPN, CDR2 SVGIG (reference sequence). Trimming shortened V by 1 base and J by 5 bases, and 14 bases separated the two germline ends. The CDR3 has 14 amino acids. CDR3 nucleotide sequence: TGTGCCTGGAGTGCCTTCCTTCAGGAGGAGACCCAGTACTTC. Protein product: CAWSAFLQEETQYF. Based on the CDR3 plus reference TRBV30 and TRBJ2-5, the full variable domain is SQTIHQWPATLVQPVGSPLSLECTVEGTSNPNLYWYRQAAGRGLQLLFYSVGIGQISSEVPQNLSASRPQDRQFILSSKKLLLSDSGFYLCAWSAFLQEETQYFGPGTRLLVL.

The chain links TRBV6-1 to TRBJ1-1; 9 nucleotides agree with TRBD1. Germline CDR1 MNHNS, CDR2 SASEGT. Unmatched junction bases numbered 3, after V lost 3 bases and J lost 1 base. The CDR3 loop spans 15 amino acids. In DNA form, the CDR3 reads TGTGCCAGCAGTGAGGGGACAGGGCGGAACACTGAAGCTTTCTTT. As protein: CASSEGTGRNTEAFF.

V is TRBV6-4 and J is TRBJ1-1; D is undetermined. The CDR3 spans 13 residues. V was clipped by 5 bases and J by 1 base, with 8 bases between them. CDR1 is MRHNA and CDR2 is SNTAGT in the germline V gene. The chain's CDR3 is CASSKTRNTEAFF. CDR3 coding DNA: TGTGCCAGCAGTAAGACACGGAACACTGAAGCTTTCTTT.

This sequence joins TRBV4-1 and TRBJ1-1; D not resolved. The germline CDR1 and CDR2 sequences are MGHRA and YSYEKL. The length of the CDR3 is 15 residues. The V end lost 2 bases, the J end lost 3 bases, and 13 bases lay between the germline ends. CDR3 residues: CASSQSMGRDTEAFF. Written as DNA, the CDR3 is TGCGCCAGCAGCCAATCTATGGGGAGGGACACTGAAGCTTTCTTT.

The chain has TRBV18 and TRBJ1-2; D is ambiguous. The germline V gene encodes CDR1 KGHSH and CDR2 LQKENI. Trimming shortened V by 6 bases and J by 7 bases, and 18 bases separated the two germline ends. CDR3 length: 14 residues. The CDR3 DNA is TGTGCCAGCTCGCGTGTTTCCCCGGGGAGTGGCTACACCTTC. It translates to CASSRVSPGSGYTF.

The rearrangement joins TRBV4-1 to TRBJ2-1; D gene unclear. Germline loops: CDR1 MGHRA, CDR2 YSYEKL. The CDR3 has 15 amino acids. Trimming shortened V by 4 bases and J by 2 bases, and 12 bases separated the two germline ends. This chain's CDR3 is CASSPSRSTYNEQFF. DNA of the CDR3: TGCGCCAGCAGCCCCTCCCGGTCCACCTACAATGAGCAGTTCTTC.

The chain combines TRBV11-2 with TRBJ2-7, with D perhaps given as TRBD1 or TRBD2 (5 bases each). The V and J ends lost 6 bases and 12 bases respectively, with 15 bases between them. Germline-derived CDR1 and CDR2 are SGHAT and FQNNGV. This CDR3 region has 11 residues. This CDR3 reads CASRRQGSVYF. In DNA form, the CDR3 reads TGTGCCAGCAGGCGTCAGGGTAGCGTGTACTTC.

The chain combines TRBV5-1 with TRBJ2-2; TRBD1 matches 7 bases. V trimming: 0 bases; J trimming: 0 bases; junction bases outside the gene matches: 8. CDR1 SGHRS and CDR2 YFSETQ come from the germline V gene. The CDR3 contains 18 residues. The CDR3 sequence is CASSLDRGNIPNTGELFF. The CDR3 DNA reads as TGCGCCAGCAGCTTGGACAGGGGAAATATCCCGAACACCGGGGAGCTGTTTTTT.

The chain joins TRBV4-1 to TRBJ2-1; weak D call: TRBD2 (6 bases). Trimming took off 0 bases at V and 5 bases at J, with 20 bases between the two ends. Germline V gene lookup returns CDR1 MGHRA and CDR2 YSYEKL. This CDR3 has 18 amino acids. The CDR3 bases are TGCGCCAGCAGCCAAGAGCGGGATAGGAGGGAATCAGACAATGAGCAGTTCTTC. Translated: CASSQERDRRESDNEQFF.

This clone occurred once. This chain joins TRBV18 and TRBJ1-2; D unclear. In germline, CDR1 is KGHSH, CDR2 LQKENI. This CDR3 is built from 15 residues. V lost 0 bases and J lost 4, with 12 bases in between. The CDR3 spells CASSPPRGSPYGYTF. CDR3 bases: TGTGCCAGCTCACCACCGAGAGGGTCCCCCTATGGCTACACCTTC.

The chain couples TRBV2 to TRBJ2-5; weak D call: TRBD2 (7 bases). The germline gives CDR1 SNHLY, CDR2 FYNNEI. CDR3 size: 15 residues. Trimming took 0 bases from V and 5 from J, leaving 13 bases between them. The CDR3 region is CASSEAGGGAETQYF. CDR3 coding DNA: TGTGCCAGCAGTGAAGCGGGAGGGGGGGCGGAGACCCAGTACTTC.

The V and J genes are TRBV4-1 and TRBJ1-5; D is unclear. Germline V gene sequence: CDR1 MGHRA, CDR2 YSYEKL. The CDR3 extends over 15 amino acids. Deletions cut 1 base from V and 5 bases from J, with 12 bases between. The CDR3 bases are TGCGCCAGCAGCCAAGTGTGGCAGGATGATCAGCCCCAGCATTTT. Translating gives CASSQVWQDDQPQHF.